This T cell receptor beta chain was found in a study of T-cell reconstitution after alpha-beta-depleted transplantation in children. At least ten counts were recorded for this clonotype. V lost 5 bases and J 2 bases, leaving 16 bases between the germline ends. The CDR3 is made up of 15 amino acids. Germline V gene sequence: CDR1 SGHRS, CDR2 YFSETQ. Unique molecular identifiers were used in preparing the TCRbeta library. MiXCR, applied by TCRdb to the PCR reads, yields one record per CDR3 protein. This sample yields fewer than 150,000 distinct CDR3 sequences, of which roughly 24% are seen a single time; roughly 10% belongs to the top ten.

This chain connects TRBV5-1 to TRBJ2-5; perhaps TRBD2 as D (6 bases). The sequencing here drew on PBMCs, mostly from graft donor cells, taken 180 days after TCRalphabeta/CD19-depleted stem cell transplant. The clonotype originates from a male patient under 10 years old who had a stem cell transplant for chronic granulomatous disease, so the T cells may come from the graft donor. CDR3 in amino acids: CASRSRDSPQETQYF. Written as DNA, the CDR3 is TGCGCCAGCAGGAGTCGGGACTCCCCTCAAGAGACCCAGTACTTC. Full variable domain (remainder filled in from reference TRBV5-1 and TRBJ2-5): KAGVTQTPRYLIKTRGQQVTLSCSPISGHRSVSWYQQTPGQGLQFLFEYFSETQRNKGNFPGRFSGRQFSNSRSEMNVSTLELGDSALYLCASRSRDSPQETQYFGPGTRLLVL.